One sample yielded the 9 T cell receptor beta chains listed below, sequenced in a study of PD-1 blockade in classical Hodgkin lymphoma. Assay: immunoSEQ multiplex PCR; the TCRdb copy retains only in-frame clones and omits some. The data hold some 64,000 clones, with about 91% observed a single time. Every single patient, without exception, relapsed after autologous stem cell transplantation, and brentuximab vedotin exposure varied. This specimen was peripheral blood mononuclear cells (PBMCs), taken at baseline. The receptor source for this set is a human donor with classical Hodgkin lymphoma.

The CDR3 loop reads CASSPLLTYEQYF. CDR3 bases: TGTGCCAGCAGCCCCCTTCTGACCTACGAGCAGTACTTC. V usage is TRBV7-8 and J usage is TRBJ2-7; D gene ambiguous. CDR3 length: 13 amino acids. V lost 5 bases and J 2 bases, leaving 10 bases between the germline ends. Germline V CDR1 and CDR2: SGHVS, FQNEAQ.

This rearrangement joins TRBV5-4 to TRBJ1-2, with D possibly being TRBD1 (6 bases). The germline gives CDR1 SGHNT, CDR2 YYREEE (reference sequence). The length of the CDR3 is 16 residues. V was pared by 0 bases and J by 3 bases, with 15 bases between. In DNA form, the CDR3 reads TGTGCCAGCAGCTTGGGGCCTGGGGGGCAGGACTATGGCTACACCTTC. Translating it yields CASSLGPGGQDYGYTF.

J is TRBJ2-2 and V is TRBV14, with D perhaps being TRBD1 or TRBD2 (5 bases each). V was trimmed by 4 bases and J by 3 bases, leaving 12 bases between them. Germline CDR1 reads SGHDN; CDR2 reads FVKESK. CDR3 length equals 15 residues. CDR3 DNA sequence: TGTGCCAGCAGCCTGAGGGGTTGGCACACCGGGGAGCTGTTTTTT. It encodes CASSLRGWHTGELFF. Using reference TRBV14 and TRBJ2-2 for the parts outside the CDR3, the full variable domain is EAGVTQFPSHSVIEKGQTVTLRCDPISGHDNLYWYRRVMGKEIKFLLHFVKESKQDESGMPNNRFLAERTGGTYSTLKVQPAELEDSGVYFCASSLRGWHTGELFFGEGSRLTVL.

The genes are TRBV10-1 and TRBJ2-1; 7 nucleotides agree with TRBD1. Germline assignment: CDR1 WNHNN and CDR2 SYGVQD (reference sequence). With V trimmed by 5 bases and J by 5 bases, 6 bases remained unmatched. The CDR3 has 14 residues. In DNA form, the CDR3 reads TGCGCCAGCAGTCGTTGGACAGGAGACAATGAGCAGTTCTTC. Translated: CASSRWTGDNEQFF.

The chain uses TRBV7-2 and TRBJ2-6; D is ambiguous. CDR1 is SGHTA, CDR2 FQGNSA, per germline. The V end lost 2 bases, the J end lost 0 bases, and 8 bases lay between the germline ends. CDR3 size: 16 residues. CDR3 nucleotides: TGTGCCAGCAGCTTAAGGATGGGCTCTGGGGCCAACGTCCTGACTTTC. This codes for CASSLRMGSGANVLTF.

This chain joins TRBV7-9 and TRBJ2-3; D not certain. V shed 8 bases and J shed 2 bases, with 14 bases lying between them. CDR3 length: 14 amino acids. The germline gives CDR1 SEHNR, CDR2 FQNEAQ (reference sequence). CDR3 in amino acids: CASPLSENTDTQYF. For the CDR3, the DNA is TGTGCCAGCCCCCTTTCCGAAAACACAGATACGCAGTATTTT.

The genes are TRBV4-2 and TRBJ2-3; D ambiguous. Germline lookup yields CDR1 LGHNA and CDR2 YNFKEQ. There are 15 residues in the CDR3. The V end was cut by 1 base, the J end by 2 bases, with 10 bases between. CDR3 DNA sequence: TGTGCCAGCAGCCAAGGATCGCCTAACACAGATACGCAGTATTTT. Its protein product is CASSQGSPNTDTQYF.

This chain's CDR3 is CASSEAGAPSYNEQFF. As DNA, the CDR3 is TGTGCCAGCAGCGAAGCGGGGGCGCCCTCCTACAATGAGCAGTTCTTC. The V and J genes are TRBV9 and TRBJ2-1; 8 bases align to TRBD2. CDR1 is SGDLS and CDR2 is YYNGEE in the germline V gene. The CDR3 is 16 amino acids. V lost 3 bases and J lost 0; bases outside the gene matches: 5.

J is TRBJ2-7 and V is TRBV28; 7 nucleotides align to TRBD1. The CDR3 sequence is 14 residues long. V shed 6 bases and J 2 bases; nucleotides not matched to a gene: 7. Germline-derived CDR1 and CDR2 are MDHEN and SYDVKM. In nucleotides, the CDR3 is TGTGCCAGCAGCGGGACAGTAACTCCCTACGAGCAGTACTTC. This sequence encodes CASSGTVTPYEQYF. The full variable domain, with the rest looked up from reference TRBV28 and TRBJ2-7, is DVKVTQSSRYLVKRTGEKVFLECVQDMDHENMFWYRQDPGLGLRLIYFSYDVKMKEKGDIPEGYSVSREKKERFSLILESASTNQTSMYLCASSGTVTPYEQYFGPGTRLTVT.